This T cell receptor (beta chain) was sequenced for a study of CD8+ T cells in alopecia areata. Germline V gene sequence: CDR1 SGHNT, CDR2 YENEEA. The CDR3 spans 17 residues. V gave up 5 bases and J gave up 4 bases; unmatched junction bases: 9. Isolated RNA was reverse transcribed into cDNA used as the sequencing template. The method was immunoSEQ multiplex PCR; TCRdb's version includes in-frame clones alone and lacks a portion of them. The top ten clones hold about 4.3% of a sample with 150,000 or so clones, 50% to 65% of them seen once. This clone was seen a handful of times. The antigen is not known. Study-level points and caveats: Among patients, TCR sharing was less clear than in mice, a difference possibly due in part to HLA diversity in the patient population. Resident alphabeta T-cell populations of normal skin are likewise subject to sequencing in scalp samples. Scalp lesions, especially in alopecia totalis/universalis, had higher clonality than normal scalp.

PBMCs provided sorted CD4+ and CD8+ T cells. The TCR sequence derives from a human donor in good health. This chain uses TRBV11-3 with TRBJ2-6; 9 bases agree with TRBD1. Sequencing was carried out using CD4+ T cells sorted from blood. The CDR3 DNA follows: TGTGCCAGCAGCCCCGGGACAGGGTCGTTGGGGGCCAACGTCCTGACTTTC. The encoded protein is CASSPGTGSLGANVLTF.